This T cell receptor (beta chain) stems from a study of CD8 T cells in Susac syndrome. The CDR3 sequence is 19 residues long. The V gene lost 5 bases and the J gene lost 2 bases, with 26 bases spanning the gap. Germline V gives CDR1 KGHDR, CDR2 SFDVKD. RNA in amounts of about 0.45 to 1 ug was reverse transcribed with random hexamers. Via MiXCR, TCRdb re-called the immunoSEQ multiplex PCR reads, giving one row per CDR3 protein. The sample has 100,000 to 150,000 distinct CDR3 sequences, over 85% seen once. Sequenced input: CD4+ T cells from PBMCs. The clonotype was recovered from a human donor in good health. The V call is TRBV24-1, the J call TRBJ2-5, with D perhaps TRBD2 (8 bases). The CDR3 nucleotides are TGTGCCACCAGTGCCGGGGGGGAAGGAGGGGGCTTATTACAAGAGACCCAGTACTTC. Its translation: CATSAGGEGGGLLQETQYF.